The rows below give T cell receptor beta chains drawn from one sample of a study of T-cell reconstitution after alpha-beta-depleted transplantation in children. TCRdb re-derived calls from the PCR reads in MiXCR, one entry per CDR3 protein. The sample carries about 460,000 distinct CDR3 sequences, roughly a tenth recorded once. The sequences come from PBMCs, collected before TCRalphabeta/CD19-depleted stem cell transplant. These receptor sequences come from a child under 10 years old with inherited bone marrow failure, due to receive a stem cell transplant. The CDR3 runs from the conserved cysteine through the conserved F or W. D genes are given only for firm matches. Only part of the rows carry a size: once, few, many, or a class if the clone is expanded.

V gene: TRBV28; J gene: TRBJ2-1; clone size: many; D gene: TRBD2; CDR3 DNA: TGTGCCAGCAGTCCCCTTCAGCGGGAGAGGTGGTACAATGAGCAGTTCTTC; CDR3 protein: CASSPLQRERWYNEQFF
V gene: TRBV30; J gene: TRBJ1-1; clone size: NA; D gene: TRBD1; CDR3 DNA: TGTGCCTGGAGTGGGACAGGGGGCGCTTTGAGTGAAGCTTTCTTT; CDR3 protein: CAWSGTGGALSEAFF
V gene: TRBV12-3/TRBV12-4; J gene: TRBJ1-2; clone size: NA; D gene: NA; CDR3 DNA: TGTGCCAGCACCCGTCAAGGGGGGGCCCAGGTGGGCTACACCTTC; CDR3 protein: CASTRQGGAQVGYTF
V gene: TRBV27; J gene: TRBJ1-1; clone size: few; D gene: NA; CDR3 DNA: TGTGCCATCAGTTTCAAAGGGGGGGGTGAAGCTTTCTTT; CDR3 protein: CAISFKGGGEAFF
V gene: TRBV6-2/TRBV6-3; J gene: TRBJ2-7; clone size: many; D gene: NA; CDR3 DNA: TGTGCCAGCAGTCCCCGGGGCGAGCAGTACTTC; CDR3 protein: CASSPRGEQYF
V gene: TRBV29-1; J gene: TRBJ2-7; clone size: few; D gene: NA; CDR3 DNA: TGCAGCGTAGTAGAGGCCCCCTCCTACGAGCAGTACTTC; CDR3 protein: CSVVEAPSYEQYF
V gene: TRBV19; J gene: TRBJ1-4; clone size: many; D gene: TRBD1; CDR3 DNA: TGTGCCAGTAGTATACAGGGGGCGCGGGAAAAACTGTTTTTT; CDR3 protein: CASSIQGAREKLFF
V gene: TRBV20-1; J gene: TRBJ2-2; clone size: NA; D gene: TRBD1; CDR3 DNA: TGCAGTGCCCACCCTATCGGACAGGACACCGGGGAGCTGTTTTTT; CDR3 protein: CSAHPIGQDTGELFF
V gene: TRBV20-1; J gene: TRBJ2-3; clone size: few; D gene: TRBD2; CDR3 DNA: TGCAGTGCTAGAGCCCTTAGACTAGCGGGAGATCCAGATACGCAGTATTTT; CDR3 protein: CSARALRLAGDPDTQYF
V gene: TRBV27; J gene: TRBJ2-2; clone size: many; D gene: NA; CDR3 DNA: TGTGCCAGCAGTTTAGTGAACAGGGTGAACACCGGGGAGCTGTTTTTT; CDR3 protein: CASSLVNRVNTGELFF
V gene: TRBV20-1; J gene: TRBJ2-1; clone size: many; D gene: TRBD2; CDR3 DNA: TGCAGTGCTCCCCCGAGCGGGAGGTCCTACAATGAGCAGTTCTTC; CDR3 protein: CSAPPSGRSYNEQFF
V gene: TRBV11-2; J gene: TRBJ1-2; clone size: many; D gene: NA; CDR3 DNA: TGTGCCAGCAGCTCTAATTCAGGTTATGGCGGGTATGGCTACACCTTC; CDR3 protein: CASSSNSGYGGYGYTF
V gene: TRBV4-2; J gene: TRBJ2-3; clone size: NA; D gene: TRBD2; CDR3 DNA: TGTGCCAGCGAATCAAGACTAGCGGGAGCGGTAGATACGCAGTATTTT; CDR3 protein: CASESRLAGAVDTQYF
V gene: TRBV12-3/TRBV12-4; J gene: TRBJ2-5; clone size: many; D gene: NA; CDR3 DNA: TGTGCCAGCACCTGGGGGGGGCTACTACGACAAGAGACCCAGTACTTC; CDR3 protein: CASTWGGLLRQETQYF
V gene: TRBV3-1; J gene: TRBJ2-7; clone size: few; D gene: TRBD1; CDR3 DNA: TGTGCCAGCAGCCAAATCGGGACAGGGGGTCCCCCGTACTTC; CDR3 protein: CASSQIGTGGPPYF
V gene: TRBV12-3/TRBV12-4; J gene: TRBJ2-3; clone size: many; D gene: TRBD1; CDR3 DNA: TGTGCCAGCAGGCGGCCCGGGACAGAGGTAACAGATACGCAGTATTTT; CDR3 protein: CASRRPGTEVTDTQYF
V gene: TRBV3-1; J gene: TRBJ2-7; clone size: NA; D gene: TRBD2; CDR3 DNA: TGTGCCAGCAGTTTTTTAGCGGGATCATCCGAGCAGTACTTC; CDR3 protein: CASSFLAGSSEQYF
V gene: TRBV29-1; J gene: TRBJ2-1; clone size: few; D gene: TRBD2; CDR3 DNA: TGCAGCGTTGAAGATGCGGCAGGGACTAGCGGGAGGAGCTCCTACAATGAGCAGTTCTTC; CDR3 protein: CSVEDAAGTSGRSSYNEQFF
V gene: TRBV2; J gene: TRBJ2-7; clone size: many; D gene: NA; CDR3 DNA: TGTGCCAGCACCCTCCAGGACTCCTACGAGCAGTACTTC; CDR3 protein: CASTLQDSYEQYF
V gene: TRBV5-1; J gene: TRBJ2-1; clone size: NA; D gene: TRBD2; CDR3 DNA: TGCGCCAGCAGCTTGTACGGACTAGCTTCCAATGAGCAGTTCTTC; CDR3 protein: CASSLYGLASNEQFF
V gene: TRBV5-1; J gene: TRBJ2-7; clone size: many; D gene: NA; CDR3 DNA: TGCGCCAGCAGCTTGTACGTTGGGGCCTCCTACGAGCAGTACTTC; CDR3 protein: CASSLYVGASYEQYF
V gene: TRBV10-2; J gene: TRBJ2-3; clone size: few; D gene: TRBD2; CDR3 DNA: TGCGCCAGCAGTGAGGGACTAGCGGGCTGGGCAGATACGCAGTATTTT; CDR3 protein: CASSEGLAGWADTQYF
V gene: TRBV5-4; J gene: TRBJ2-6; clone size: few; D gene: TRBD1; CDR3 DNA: TGTGCCAGCAGCAGCCCCGGTACAGGGGGCGCTGGGGCCAACGTCCTGACTTTC; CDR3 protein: CASSSPGTGGAGANVLTF
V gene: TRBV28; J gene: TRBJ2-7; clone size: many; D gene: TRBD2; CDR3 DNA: TGTGCCAGCAGTTTATCTTTCGGGTCTAGCGGGACCTACGAGCAGTACTTC; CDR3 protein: CASSLSFGSSGTYEQYF
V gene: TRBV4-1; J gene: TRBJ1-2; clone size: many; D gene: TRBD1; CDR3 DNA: TGCGCCAGCAGCCAAGATCAGGGGGTGATTTGGGGCTACACCTTC; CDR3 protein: CASSQDQGVIWGYTF
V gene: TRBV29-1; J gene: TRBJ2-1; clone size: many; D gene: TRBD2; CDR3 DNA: TGCAGCGTTGAGGGTTTGCGGGAGGGAGGATTGTCCAATGAGCAGTTCTTC; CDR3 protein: CSVEGLREGGLSNEQFF
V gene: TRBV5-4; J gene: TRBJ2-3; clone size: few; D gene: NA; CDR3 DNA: TGTGCCAGCAGCCCGGTTAGGGACAATGGAGATACGCAGTATTTT; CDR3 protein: CASSPVRDNGDTQYF
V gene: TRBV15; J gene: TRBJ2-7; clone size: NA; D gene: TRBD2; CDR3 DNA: TGTGCCAAGGTCGGGGGGCGACTAGCGTTAACCTACGAGCAGTACTTC; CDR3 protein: CAKVGGRLALTYEQYF
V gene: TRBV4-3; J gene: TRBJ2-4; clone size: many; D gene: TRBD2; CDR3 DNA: TGCGCCAGCAGCCAAGCGGCAAGGGGCCCAGCGGGGGCCCTGGTTCAGTACTTC; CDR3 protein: CASSQAARGPAGALVQYF
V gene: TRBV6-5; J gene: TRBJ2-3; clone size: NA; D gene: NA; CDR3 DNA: TGTGCCAGCAGTTCCTCTCAGAGCCTATCTACAGATACGCAGTATTTT; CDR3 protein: CASSSSQSLSTDTQYF
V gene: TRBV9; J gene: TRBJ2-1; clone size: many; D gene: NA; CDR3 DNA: TGTGCCAGCAGCGTAGATTACGGGAACCTCTACAATGAGCAGTTCTTC; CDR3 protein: CASSVDYGNLYNEQFF
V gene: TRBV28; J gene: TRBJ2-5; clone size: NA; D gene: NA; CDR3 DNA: TGTGCCAGCAGTTTCTTGCCAGGGTTTCAAGAGACCCAGTACTTC; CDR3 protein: CASSFLPGFQETQYF
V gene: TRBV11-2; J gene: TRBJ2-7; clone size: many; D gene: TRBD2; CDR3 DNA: TGTGCCAGCAGCTTAGATTCCACTAGCGGCGCCTACGAGCAGTACTTC; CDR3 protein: CASSLDSTSGAYEQYF
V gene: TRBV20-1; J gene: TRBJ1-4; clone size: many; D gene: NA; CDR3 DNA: TGCAGTGCTAGACAGGGCAATGAAAAACTGTTTTTT; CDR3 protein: CSARQGNEKLFF
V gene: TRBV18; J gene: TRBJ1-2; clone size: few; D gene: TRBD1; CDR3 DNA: TGTGCCAGCTCCGCGGACAGGTCCATCTATGGCTACACCTTC; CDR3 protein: CASSADRSIYGYTF
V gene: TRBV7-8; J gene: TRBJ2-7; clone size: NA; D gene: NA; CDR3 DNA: TGTGCCAGCAGCTTATGGCCCCGTGCGCGGACCCAGGAAGGATACGAGCAGTACTTC; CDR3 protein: CASSLWPRARTQEGYEQYF
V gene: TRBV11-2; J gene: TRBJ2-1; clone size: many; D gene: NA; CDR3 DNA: TGTGCCAGCAGCTTTAGGCCGGACGGCACCTACAATGAGCAGTTCTTC; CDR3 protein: CASSFRPDGTYNEQFF
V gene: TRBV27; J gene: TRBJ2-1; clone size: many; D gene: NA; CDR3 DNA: TGTGCCAGCAGTTCGAGGGGGGACTCTTACTACAATGAGCAGTTCTTC; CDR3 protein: CASSSRGDSYYNEQFF
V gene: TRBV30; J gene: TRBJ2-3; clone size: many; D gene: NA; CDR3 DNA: TGTGCCTGGAGTTACGGGCCTACAGCTACGCAGTATTTT; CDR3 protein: CAWSYGPTATQYF
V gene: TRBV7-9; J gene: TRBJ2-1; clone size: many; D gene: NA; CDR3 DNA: TGTGCCAGCAGCTTAGAGGCCCCCAGCAATGAGCAGTTCTTC; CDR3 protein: CASSLEAPSNEQFF
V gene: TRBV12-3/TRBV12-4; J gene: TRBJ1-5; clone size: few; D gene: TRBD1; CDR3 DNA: TGTGCCAGCAGTCTGCGGACAGGAGCGTATAGCAATCAGCCCCAGCATTTT; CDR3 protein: CASSLRTGAYSNQPQHF
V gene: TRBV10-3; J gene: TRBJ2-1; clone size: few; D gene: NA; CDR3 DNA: TGTGCCATCAGTGAATGGAGCGGCAGCTACAATGAGCAGTTCTTC; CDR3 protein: CAISEWSGSYNEQFF
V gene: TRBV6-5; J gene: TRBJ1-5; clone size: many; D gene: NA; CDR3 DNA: TGTGCCAGCAGTTACGCCTATAGCAATCAGCCCCAGCATTTT; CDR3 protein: CASSYAYSNQPQHF
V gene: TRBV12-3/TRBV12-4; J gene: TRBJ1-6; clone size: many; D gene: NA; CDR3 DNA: TGTGCCAGCAGTTCTCTCAATTCACCCCTCCACTTT; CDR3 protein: CASSSLNSPLHF
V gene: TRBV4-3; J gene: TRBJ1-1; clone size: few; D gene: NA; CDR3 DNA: TGCGCCAGCAGCCATAAAGAGGGCCTGTGGGACACTGAAGCTTTCTTT; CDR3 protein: CASSHKEGLWDTEAFF
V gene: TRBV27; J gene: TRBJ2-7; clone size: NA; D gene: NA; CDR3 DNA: TGTGCCAGCAGGCGGAACCAAGACTTATCCTACGAGCAGTACTTC; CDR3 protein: CASRRNQDLSYEQYF
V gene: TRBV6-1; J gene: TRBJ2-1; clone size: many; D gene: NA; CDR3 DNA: TGTGCCAGCAGCCCCAGGTTAGGGGGGCTAGATGAGCAGTTCTTC; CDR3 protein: CASSPRLGGLDEQFF
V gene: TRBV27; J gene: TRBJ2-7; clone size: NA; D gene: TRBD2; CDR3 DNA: TGTGCCAGCAGTTTCTCCGCGCGGGGGTTCTTAGACGAGCAGTACTTC; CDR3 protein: CASSFSARGFLDEQYF
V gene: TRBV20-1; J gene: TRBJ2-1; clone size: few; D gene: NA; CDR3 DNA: TGCAGTGCTTCGCAGGACTACAATGAGCAGTTCTTC; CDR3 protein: CSASQDYNEQFF
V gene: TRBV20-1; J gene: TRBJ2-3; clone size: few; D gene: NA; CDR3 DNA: TGCAGTGCTAGTGGGGGCGGGGGAGCCACAGATACGCAGTATTTT; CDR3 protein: CSASGGGGATDTQYF
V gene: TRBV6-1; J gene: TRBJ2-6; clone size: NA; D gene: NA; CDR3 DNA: TGTGCCAGCAGTGAAGCAGGGGGGACCGGGGCCAACGTCCTGACTTTC; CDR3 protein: CASSEAGGTGANVLTF
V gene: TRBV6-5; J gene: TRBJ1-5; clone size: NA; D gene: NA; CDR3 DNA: TGTGCCAGCAGTCTACCGGGGCTCAATCAGCCCCAGCATTTT; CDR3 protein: CASSLPGLNQPQHF
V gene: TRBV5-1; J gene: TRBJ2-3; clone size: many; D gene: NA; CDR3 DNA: TGCGCCAGCAGCTTGGTGTTTGACGGCACAGATACGCAGTATTTT; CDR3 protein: CASSLVFDGTDTQYF
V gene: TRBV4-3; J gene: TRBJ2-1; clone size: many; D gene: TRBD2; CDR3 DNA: TGCGCCAGCAGCGAACTAGCGGGAGGCTACAATGAGCAGTTCTTC; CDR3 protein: CASSELAGGYNEQFF